This TCR beta chain was profiled in a study of CD8 T cells in Susac syndrome. RNA was extracted with the RNeasy kit, and a quantity of roughly 0.45 to 1 ug was reverse transcribed using random hexamers. The CDR3 of TCR beta was amplified by immunoSEQ multiplex PCR across 54 Vbeta and 13 Jbeta. TCRdb reprocessed the immunoSEQ multiplex PCR reads via MiXCR and lists one record per CDR3 protein. The sample includes some 220,000 distinct CDR3 sequences, roughly 96% seen only once; the top ten take around 0.099%. Sequencing of TCR beta drew on CD8+ and CD4+ T cells from blood. Included as multiple sclerosis controls were treatment-naive patients who had stable or active relapsing-remitting disease. Negative isolation was applied to CD8+ and CD4+ T cells, and FACS enrichment was applied to TEMRA cells. Per germline, CDR1 DFQATT and CDR2 SNEGSKA (reference sequence). There are 17 residues in the CDR3. Deletions cut 6 bases from V and 8 bases from J, with 31 bases between.

V and J are TRBV20-1 and TRBJ1-2; D unresolved. The receptor was isolated from a human donor with multiple sclerosis. Sequencing was carried out using CD4+ T cells from PBMCs. The CDR3 bases are TGCAGTGCCTTAGCCGCGAGGTCATCCTCACGCGCAATCGGCTACACCTTC. This encodes CSALAARSSSRAIGYTF.